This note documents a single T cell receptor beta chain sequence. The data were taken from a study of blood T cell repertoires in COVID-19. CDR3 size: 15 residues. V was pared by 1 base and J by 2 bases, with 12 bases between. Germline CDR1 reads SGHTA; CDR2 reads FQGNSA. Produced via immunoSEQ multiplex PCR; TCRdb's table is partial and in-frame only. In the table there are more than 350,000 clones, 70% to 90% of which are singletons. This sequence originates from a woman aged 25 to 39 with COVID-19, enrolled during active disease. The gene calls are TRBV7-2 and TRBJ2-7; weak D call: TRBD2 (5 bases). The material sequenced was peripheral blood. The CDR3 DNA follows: TGTGCCAGCAGCTTAGAAGGGTACGGGGCCTACGAGCAGTACTTC. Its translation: CASSLEGYGAYEQYF.